These T cell receptor beta chains were read from a single sample in a study of T cell responses to AZD1222 COVID-19 vaccine. Using immunoSEQ multiplex PCR, the repertoire was profiled, and TCRdb retains in-frame clones only, with some absent. The repertoire holds 150,000 to 200,000 clones, with almost 95% as singletons. The sample here was peripheral blood, taken on day 0 of AZD1222 vaccination. The receptors were gathered from an adult in good health. The CDR3 runs from the conserved cysteine through the conserved F or W. A D gene is named only where the DNA matches it firmly. Clone size is stated in some rows and not others, as once, few, many or a class when expanded.

j_call	v_call	clone_size	d_call	cdr3_aa	cdr3_nt
TRBJ1-6	TRBV20-1	NA	NA	CSASWEQPPLHF	TGCAGTGCTAGTTGGGAACAGCCACCCCTCCACTTT
TRBJ2-5	TRBV9	NA	TRBD2	CASSVLGDYQETQYF	TGTGCCAGCAGCGTCTTAGGGGACTATCAAGAGACCCAGTACTTC
TRBJ1-4	TRBV7-9	NA	TRBD1	CASSSDRGRSNEKLFF	TGTGCCAGCAGCTCAGACAGGGGGCGATCTAATGAAAAACTGTTTTTT
TRBJ2-1	TRBV7-9	once	NA	CASSLLSPGLRYNEQFF	TGTGCCAGCAGCTTACTATCACCGGGACTTCGGTACAATGAGCAGTTCTTC
TRBJ2-5	TRBV19	NA	TRBD2	CASKLAGAGETQYF	TGTGCCAGTAAACTAGCGGGAGCGGGGGAGACCCAGTACTTC
TRBJ2-5	TRBV10-3	NA	TRBD1	CAIGPRGTGQETQYF	TGTGCCATAGGGCCCAGGGGGACGGGCCAAGAGACCCAGTACTTC
TRBJ2-1	TRBV4-1	NA	TRBD2	CASSQEGYAGANNEQFF	TGCGCCAGCAGCCAAGAGGGATACGCGGGAGCGAACAATGAGCAGTTCTTC
TRBJ1-5	TRBV6-5	NA	NA	CASSSGGPFQPQHF	TGTGCCAGCAGTTCCGGGGGACCCTTCCAGCCCCAGCATTTT
TRBJ2-5	TRBV5-1	NA	TRBD2	CASSFNGRAQETQYF	TGCGCCAGCAGCTTTAACGGGAGGGCCCAGGAGACCCAGTACTTC
TRBJ2-7	TRBV11-3	once	TRBD1	CASSETGGTYEQYF	TGTGCCAGCAGCGAAACAGGGGGGACCTACGAGCAGTACTTC
TRBJ1-5	TRBV6-2/TRBV6-3	NA	TRBD1	CASSRGQGDNQPQHF	TGTGCCAGCAGCAGGGGACAGGGTGACAATCAGCCCCAGCATTTT
TRBJ2-3	TRBV5-4	NA	TRBD2	CASSKTSGGLTDTQYF	TGTGCCAGCAGCAAGACTAGCGGGGGGCTCACAGATACGCAGTATTTT
TRBJ2-5	TRBV4-1	NA	TRBD2	CASSHVGLAGDEAQYF	TGCGCCAGCAGCCACGTAGGACTAGCGGGTGATGAGGCCCAGTACTTC
TRBJ1-1	TRBV2	NA	NA	CASRGFMNTEAFF	TGTGCCAGCAGAGGGTTCATGAACACTGAAGCTTTCTTT
TRBJ1-1	TRBV30	NA	NA	CAWSVAGLEAFF	TGTGCCTGGAGTGTAGCAGGACTTGAAGCTTTCTTT
TRBJ2-7	TRBV5-1	NA	TRBD2	CASSLILAGGPSEQYF	TGCGCCAGCAGCTTGATACTAGCGGGAGGGCCCAGCGAGCAGTACTTC
TRBJ2-5	TRBV7-3	NA	NA	CASSLTPGPGEGETQYF	TGTGCCAGCAGCTTAACTCCCGGGCCAGGGGAAGGAGAGACCCAGTACTTC
TRBJ1-5	TRBV9	NA	NA	CASSVGVSNQPQHF	TGTGCCAGCAGCGTAGGGGTAAGCAATCAGCCCCAGCATTTT
TRBJ2-2	TRBV7-2	NA	NA	CASSRSLGRTGELFF	TGTGCCAGCAGCCGGTCCCTTGGGCGCACCGGGGAGCTGTTTTTT
TRBJ2-2	TRBV7-3	NA	NA	CASSLTATGELFF	TGTGCCAGCAGCTTAACCGCCACCGGGGAGCTGTTTTTT
TRBJ2-3	TRBV29-1	NA	NA	CSVVQGSDTQYF	TGCAGCGTCGTACAGGGATCAGATACGCAGTATTTT
TRBJ2-1	TRBV28	once	TRBD1	CASSPPTGTEQFF	TGTGCCAGCAGTCCGCCGACAGGGACCGAGCAGTTCTTC
TRBJ1-1	TRBV6-5	NA	NA	CASSRWDKTDTEAFF	TGTGCCAGCAGCCGATGGGACAAAACGGACACTGAAGCTTTCTTT
TRBJ2-5	TRBV10-3	NA	NA	CAIGGQETQYF	TGTGCCATCGGAGGCCAAGAGACCCAGTACTTC
TRBJ1-4	TRBV4-2	NA	NA	CASSPQVINEKLFF	TGTGCCAGCAGCCCTCAGGTGATTAATGAAAAACTGTTTTTT
TRBJ2-7	TRBV4-1	NA	NA	CASSQGAGWGYEQYF	TGCGCCAGCAGCCAAGGAGCAGGGTGGGGGTACGAGCAGTACTTC
TRBJ1-4	TRBV30	NA	TRBD1	CAWDTGEEKLFF	TGTGCCTGGGATACAGGGGAGGAAAAACTGTTTTTT
TRBJ2-2	TRBV4-2	once	NA	CASSQNLPNTGELFF	TGTGCCAGCAGCCAAAATCTCCCGAACACCGGGGAGCTGTTTTTT
TRBJ2-3	TRBV6-5	once	TRBD2	CAGSKGGGTDTQYF	TGTGCCGGTTCGAAGGGAGGGGGCACAGATACGCAGTATTTT
TRBJ1-2	TRBV19	NA	NA	CASRRVQGRDGYTF	TGTGCCAGCCGCAGGGTCCAGGGAAGAGATGGCTACACCTTC
TRBJ2-1	TRBV3-1/TRBV3-2	NA	NA	CASSQVYHNEQFF	TGTGCCAGCAGCCAAGTCTACCACAATGAGCAGTTCTTC
TRBJ1-2	TRBV10-3	once	NA	CAISVLGQSGHGYTF	TGTGCCATCAGCGTACTAGGACAGTCAGGGCATGGCTACACCTTC
TRBJ1-6	TRBV5-1	NA	NA	CASSPGTAGYNSPLHF	TGCGCCAGCAGCCCCGGAACGGCGGGATATAATTCACCCCTCCACTTT
TRBJ1-3	TRBV28	NA	NA	CASSSTGQSTGNTIYF	TGTGCCAGCAGTTCCACGGGACAATCAACTGGAAACACCATATATTTT
TRBJ1-2	TRBV7-6	NA	NA	CASSEEQGVGYTF	TGTGCCAGCAGCGAAGAACAGGGAGTAGGCTACACCTTC
TRBJ1-6	TRBV5-4	NA	NA	CASSLRGGTYNSPLHF	TGTGCCAGCAGCTTACGGGGCGGAACCTATAATTCACCCCTCCACTTT
TRBJ2-2	TRBV10-3	NA	TRBD2	CAITGLAGGELFF	TGTGCCATCACGGGACTAGCGGGGGGGGAGCTGTTTTTT
TRBJ1-1	TRBV19	NA	TRBD1	CAARAGGYVNTEAFF	TGTGCCGCTCGAGCAGGGGGCTACGTGAACACTGAAGCTTTCTTT
TRBJ1-5	TRBV23-1	NA	NA	CASSQSGVRSNQPQHF	TGCGCCAGCAGTCAATCGGGAGTACGTAGCAATCAGCCCCAGCATTTT
TRBJ2-3	TRBV6-6	NA	NA	CASKADTQYF	TGTGCCAGCAAAGCAGATACGCAGTATTTT
TRBJ1-4	TRBV6-5	NA	TRBD1	CASSYDRGATNEKLFF	TGTGCCAGCAGTTACGACAGGGGTGCAACTAATGAAAAACTGTTTTTT